This T cell receptor (beta chain) was found in a study of blood T cell repertoires in COVID-19. The overall study: The cDNA or gDNA used as material had been derived from T cells, B-cell-depleted T cells, or PBMCs.

This CDR3 has 14 amino acids. V shed 6 bases, J shed 8 bases, and the junction held 11 bases outside the gene matches. Germline lookup yields CDR1 SGHDN and CDR2 FVKESK. This clone was detected only once. Original data processing: Reference gene primer amplification gave nucleated cell count estimates. Generated by immunoSEQ multiplex PCR, the TCRdb table keeps only in-frame clones and is missing some. From that table come the V and J calls and clone size; the DNA was used to work out D and trimming. The table records 80,000 to 100,000 clones, 80% of them present only once. Sequenced material: peripheral blood. This sequence was found in a woman in her seventies with acute or convalescent COVID-19. The chain carries TRBV14 and TRBJ2-7; 9 nucleotides align to TRBD2. CDR3 sequence (DNA): TGTGCCAGCAGTAAACCTAGCGGGACGAACAAGCAGTACTTC. It is translated as CASSKPSGTNKQYF.